A selection of T cell receptor beta chains follows, all from one sample in a study of T-cell reconstitution after alpha-beta-depleted transplantation in children. MiXCR, applied by TCRdb to the PCR reads, yields one record per CDR3 protein. Of fewer than 550,000 distinct CDR3 sequences listed, 11% were seen once; the top ten hold 14%. Sequenced material: PBMCs, mostly from graft donor cells, taken 180 days after TCRalphabeta/CD19-depleted stem cell transplant. The origin of the receptors is a female patient under 10 years old who had a stem cell transplant for aplastic anemia, so the T cells may come from the graft donor. The CDR3 runs from the conserved cysteine through the conserved F or W. D genes are given only for firm matches. Expanded clones get a size class; other rows say once, few or many, or leave the size out.

V gene,J gene,clone size,D gene,CDR3 DNA,CDR3 protein
TRBV5-1,TRBJ2-1,few,TRBD1,TGCGCCAGCAGCCAAGGGACAGGGGGGGTCAATGAGCAGTTCTTC,CASSQGTGGVNEQFF
TRBV3-1,TRBJ1-5,-,TRBD1,TGTGCCAGCAGCTGGGGACAGGGAAATCAGCCCCAGCATTTT,CASSWGQGNQPQHF
TRBV12-3/TRBV12-4,TRBJ2-2,-,-,TGTGCCAGCAGTCCAATGAGAGCAGAAAACACCGGGGAGCTGTTTTTT,CASSPMRAENTGELFF
TRBV28,TRBJ2-7,few,TRBD1,TGTGCCAGCAGTTTTTATCTTAGACAGGGTGATTACGAGCAGTACTTC,CASSFYLRQGDYEQYF
TRBV4-3,TRBJ2-5,-,-,TGCGCCAGCAGCCAAGGAAAGGGTTTAGAGACCCAGTACTTC,CASSQGKGLETQYF
TRBV4-3,TRBJ1-5,-,-,TGCGCCAGCAGCCAAGAGCGTCGGATGGGGGGCAATCAGCCCCAGCATTTT,CASSQERRMGGNQPQHF
TRBV7-9,TRBJ2-1,-,TRBD2,TGTGCCAGCAGCCGCGGACTAGCGGGACTGAGCTCCTACAATGAGCAGTTCTTC,CASSRGLAGLSSYNEQFF
TRBV20-1,TRBJ2-1,few,-,TGCAGTGCGCCAGGCGGGACCTACAATGAGCAGTTCTTC,CSAPGGTYNEQFF
TRBV20-1,TRBJ1-5,many,-,TGCAGTGCTAGAGATCTGGTGGGGGCGACACCATACGGGGCTCAGCCCCAGCATTTT,CSARDLVGATPYGAQPQHF
TRBV20-1,TRBJ2-5,many,TRBD2,TGCAGTGCTAGAGGGCCCCTACTAGCGGGAGATTTTGAGACCCAGTACTTC,CSARGPLLAGDFETQYF
TRBV15,TRBJ1-1,-,-,TGTGCCACCAGCAGAGGTTGGGGGGGCACTGAAGCTTTCTTT,CATSRGWGGTEAFF
TRBV19,TRBJ1-5,-,-,TGTGCCAGTAGTATTTCCCCGGGACGGTTTAGCAATCAGCCCCAGCATTTT,CASSISPGRFSNQPQHF
TRBV5-1,TRBJ1-2,-,TRBD1,TGCGCCAGCAGCCCGACAGGGGAGAACTATGGCTACACCTTC,CASSPTGENYGYTF
TRBV7-2,TRBJ2-7,-,-,TGTGCCAGCAGCCCCTGGAGCAGGGGAGGCGAGCAGTACTTC,CASSPWSRGGEQYF